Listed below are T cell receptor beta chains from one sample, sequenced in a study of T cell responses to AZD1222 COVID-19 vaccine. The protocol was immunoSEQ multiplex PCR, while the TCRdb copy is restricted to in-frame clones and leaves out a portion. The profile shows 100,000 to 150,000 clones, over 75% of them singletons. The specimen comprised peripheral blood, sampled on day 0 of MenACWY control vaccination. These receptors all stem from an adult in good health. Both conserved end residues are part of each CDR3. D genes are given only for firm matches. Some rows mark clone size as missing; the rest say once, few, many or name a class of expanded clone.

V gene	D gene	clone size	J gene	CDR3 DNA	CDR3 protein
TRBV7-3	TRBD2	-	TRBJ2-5	TGTGCCAGCAGCTTAAGAGGACTAGCGGGAGGTGGAGAGACCCAGTACTTC	CASSLRGLAGGGETQYF
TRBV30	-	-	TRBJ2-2	TGTGCCTGGAAAACAGGCGTCGGCGGGGAGCTGTTTTTT	CAWKTGVGGELFF
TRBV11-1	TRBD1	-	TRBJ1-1	TGTGCCAGCAGCATCCGGGACAGGAGGGCTTTCTTT	CASSIRDRRAFF
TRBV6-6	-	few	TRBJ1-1	TGTGCCAGCAGACTCCGGACAGTGAACACTGAAGCTTTCTTT	CASRLRTVNTEAFF
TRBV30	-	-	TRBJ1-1	TGTGCCTGGAGTGTAATTGCCGCTGAAGCTTTCTTT	CAWSVIAAEAFF
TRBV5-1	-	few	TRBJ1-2	TGCGCCAGCAGCTTGTCAGGGTGGAACTATGGCTACACCTTC	CASSLSGWNYGYTF
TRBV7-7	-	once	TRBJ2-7	TGTGCCAGCAGCTTCAGTCCGAATTCAATTAACGAGCAGTACTTC	CASSFSPNSINEQYF
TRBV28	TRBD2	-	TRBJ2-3	TGTGCCAGCAGTCCTTGGGGGACTAGCGGGAGGCGCGCAGATACGCAGTATTTT	CASSPWGTSGRRADTQYF
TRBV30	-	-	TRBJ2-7	TGTGCCTGGAGCGCCGGTTTGGAGGTCGAGCAGTACTTC	CAWSAGLEVEQYF
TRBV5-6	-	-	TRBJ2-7	TGTGCCAGCAGCTTGGGACTGGCCCTCAACGAGCAGTACTTC	CASSLGLALNEQYF
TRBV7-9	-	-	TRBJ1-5	TGTGCCAGCACCACCGGGGGCAATCAGCCCCAGCATTTT	CASTTGGNQPQHF
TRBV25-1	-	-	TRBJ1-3	TGTGCCAGCAGTGTACCAGGCGGAAACACCATATATTTT	CASSVPGGNTIYF
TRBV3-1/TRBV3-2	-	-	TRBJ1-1	TGTGCCAGCAGCCTTGGACAGCCGAACACTGAAGCTTTCTTT	CASSLGQPNTEAFF
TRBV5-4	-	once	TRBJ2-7	TGTGCCAGCAGTTCTGACTCCTACGAGCAGTACTTC	CASSSDSYEQYF
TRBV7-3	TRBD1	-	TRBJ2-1	TGTGCCAGCAGCAAAACCCCGGGACAGGCGCTAAATGAGCAGTTCTTC	CASSKTPGQALNEQFF
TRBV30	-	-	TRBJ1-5	TGTGCCTGGAGTCAGGTCAGTCGTAGCAATCAGCCCCAGCATTTT	CAWSQVSRSNQPQHF
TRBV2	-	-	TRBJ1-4	TGTGCCAGCAGGGAAAGGGGCGGTAATGAAAAACTGTTTTTT	CASRERGGNEKLFF
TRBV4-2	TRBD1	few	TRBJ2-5	TGTGCCAGCAGCCAAGACAGGGGGTGGACCCAGTACTTC	CASSQDRGWTQYF
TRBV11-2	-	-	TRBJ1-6	TGTGCCAGCAGCCCCGGGCCCAATAATTCACCCCTCCACTTT	CASSPGPNNSPLHF
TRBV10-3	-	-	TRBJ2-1	TGTGCCATCAGTGAGACAGACAATGAGCAGTTCTTC	CAISETDNEQFF
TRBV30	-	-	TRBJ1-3	TGTGCCTGGAGGTTGGGCAGGGGAAACACCATATATTTT	CAWRLGRGNTIYF
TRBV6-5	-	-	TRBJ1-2	TGTGCCAGCAGTTACGATGGGCGGAGGGGTGGCTACACCTTC	CASSYDGRRGGYTF
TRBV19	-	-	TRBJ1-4	TGTGCCAGTAGTAGTCAAAGAAGCCGGCGCACTAATGAAAAACTGTTTTTT	CASSSQRSRRTNEKLFF
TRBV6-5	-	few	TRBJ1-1	TGTGCCAGCACCAGAGCGACAGCCGGCAACACTGAAGCTTTCTTT	CASTRATAGNTEAFF
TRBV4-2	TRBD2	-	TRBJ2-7	TGTGCCAGCAGCCGATCCCGACTAGCGGGGACCGCCTACGAGCAGTACTTC	CASSRSRLAGTAYEQYF
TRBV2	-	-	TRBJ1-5	TGTGCCAGCAGTCCGGGGGGGGCGGCTCAGCCCCAGCATTTT	CASSPGGAAQPQHF
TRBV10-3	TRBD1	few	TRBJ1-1	TGTGCCACCCGACAGGGGGGGTTGAACACTGAAGCTTTCTTT	CATRQGGLNTEAFF
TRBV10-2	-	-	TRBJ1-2	TGCGCCAGCAGTGATGAAGACTATGGCTACACCTTC	CASSDEDYGYTF
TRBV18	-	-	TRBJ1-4	TGTGCCAGCTCACCAGGGACGCTAAAACTGTTTTTT	CASSPGTLKLFF
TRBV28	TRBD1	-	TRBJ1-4	TGTGCCACCCAGGGGGGTGGAGATGAAAAACTGTTTTTT	CATQGGGDEKLFF
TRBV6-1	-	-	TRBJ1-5	TGTGCCAGCAGTGATAGAGTGTACCAGCCCCAGCATTTT	CASSDRVYQPQHF
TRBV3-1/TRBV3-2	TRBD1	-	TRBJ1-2	TGTGCCAGCAGCCCACTAAGAAGGGACAGGGTTGACTATGGCTACACCTTC	CASSPLRRDRVDYGYTF
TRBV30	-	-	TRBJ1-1	TGTGCCCCCTTCCGATCCGGTTTGAACACTGAAGCTTTCTTT	CAPFRSGLNTEAFF
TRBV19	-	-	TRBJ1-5	TGTGCCAGTAGCCCGGGGGGCAATCAGCCCCAGCATTTT	CASSPGGNQPQHF
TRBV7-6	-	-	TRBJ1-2	TGTGCCAGCAGCGTTGACCGAGACTATGGCTACACCTTC	CASSVDRDYGYTF
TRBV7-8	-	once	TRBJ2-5	TGTGCCAGCAGCGCGGATCTTCTTGGGACCCAGTACTTC	CASSADLLGTQYF
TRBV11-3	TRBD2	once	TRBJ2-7	TGTGCCAGCAGCTTAGACCCCCTAGCGGGGCGGTGGAACGAGCAGTACTTC	CASSLDPLAGRWNEQYF
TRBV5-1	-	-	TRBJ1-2	TGCGCCAGCAGCTTCGTAACCCGGGACTATGGCTACACCTTC	CASSFVTRDYGYTF
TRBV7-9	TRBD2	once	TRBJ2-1	TGTGCCAGCAGCTTAGCGGGACTAGCGGCCAACAATGAGCAGTTCTTC	CASSLAGLAANNEQFF
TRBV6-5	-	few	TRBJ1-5	TGTGCCAGCAGTTATCGGCTGGGTCAGCCCCAGCATTTT	CASSYRLGQPQHF
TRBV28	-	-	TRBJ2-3	TGTGCCAGCAGTTTCAGACGGGAGATTGCAGATACGCAGTATTTT	CASSFRREIADTQYF
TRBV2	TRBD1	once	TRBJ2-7	TGTGCCAGCAGTGAAGCGACAGGGATCGAGCAGTACTTC	CASSEATGIEQYF
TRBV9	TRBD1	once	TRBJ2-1	TGTGCCAGCAGCGTAGATGACAGGGGGCAAGCTCTCTCCTACAATGAGCAGTTCTTC	CASSVDDRGQALSYNEQFF